A selection of T cell receptor beta chains follows, all from one sample in a study of regulatory T cells in long-lasting Graves disease. TCRdb re-called the multiplex PCR reads through MiXCR, storing one row per CDR3 protein. The data show some 400,000 distinct CDR3 sequences, about 15% seen once. These data are also associated with another study on T cells in Graves' hyperthyroidism and ophthalmopathy.

The input for sequencing was peripheral blood mononuclear cells (PBMCs), taken at new diagnosis, from a patient treated with antithyroid drugs. The receptors come from a woman younger than 45 with Graves disease. CDR3s include the opening cysteine and the closing phenylalanine or tryptophan. D genes are given only for firm matches. Only some rows state a clone size, as once, few, many or a class for expanded clones.

cdr3_nt: TGTGCCAGCAACCTCTACGAGCAGTACTTC
cdr3_aa: CASNLYEQYF
d_call: -
j_call: TRBJ2-7
v_call: TRBV12-3/TRBV12-4
clone_size: -

cdr3_nt: TGCAGTGCTGAGGGGGGACTAGCGGGACCTGACCACGAGCAGTACTTC
cdr3_aa: CSAEGGLAGPDHEQYF
d_call: TRBD2
j_call: TRBJ2-7
v_call: TRBV20-1
clone_size: many

cdr3_nt: TGTGCCAGCGAGACAGGGGGCCATCAGCCCCAGCATTTT
cdr3_aa: CASETGGHQPQHF
d_call: TRBD1
j_call: TRBJ1-5
v_call: TRBV6-1
clone_size: -

cdr3_nt: TGTGCCAGCAGCACGATCCGGGACAGCTATGGCTACACCTTC
cdr3_aa: CASSTIRDSYGYTF
d_call: TRBD1
j_call: TRBJ1-2
v_call: TRBV9
clone_size: few

cdr3_nt: TGTGCCAGCAGTCTCGCCAAAAACATTCAGTACTTC
cdr3_aa: CASSLAKNIQYF
d_call: -
j_call: TRBJ2-4
v_call: TRBV6-2/TRBV6-3
clone_size: many

cdr3_nt: TGTGCCAGCAGCCACCGGGGGCAGGGGGTGATGAACACCGGGGAGCTGTTTTTT
cdr3_aa: CASSHRGQGVMNTGELFF
d_call: -
j_call: TRBJ2-2
v_call: TRBV27
clone_size: many

cdr3_nt: TGTGCCAGCAGCCAAGCCCCGTCCTACGAGCAGTACTTC
cdr3_aa: CASSQAPSYEQYF
d_call: -
j_call: TRBJ2-7
v_call: TRBV3-1
clone_size: few

cdr3_nt: TGTGCTAGTGGTTTGGTACCGGAGACGTATGGCTACACCTTC
cdr3_aa: CASGLVPETYGYTF
d_call: -
j_call: TRBJ1-2
v_call: TRBV12-5
clone_size: -

cdr3_nt: TGCGCCAGCAGTGAGACTAGCGGGAGTTGGGGTAGCGAGCAGTACTTC
cdr3_aa: CASSETSGSWGSEQYF
d_call: TRBD2
j_call: TRBJ2-7
v_call: TRBV10-2
clone_size: many

cdr3_nt: TGTGCCAGCGGGAAAGGAGAGACCCAGTACTTC
cdr3_aa: CASGKGETQYF
d_call: -
j_call: TRBJ2-5
v_call: TRBV12-3/TRBV12-4
clone_size: -

cdr3_nt: TGTGCCAGCAGTGCGAAGGGGGCGCGGGGCACCTTC
cdr3_aa: CASSAKGARGTF
d_call: TRBD1
j_call: TRBJ1-2
v_call: TRBV6-1
clone_size: many

cdr3_nt: TGTGCCAGCTCAAACCAAGGGGGCCAGTACTTC
cdr3_aa: CASSNQGGQYF
d_call: -
j_call: TRBJ2-5
v_call: TRBV18
clone_size: many

cdr3_nt: TGTGCCACCAGTGAAGGACAGGGGGACTATGGCTACACCTTC
cdr3_aa: CATSEGQGDYGYTF
d_call: TRBD1
j_call: TRBJ1-2
v_call: TRBV24-1
clone_size: few

cdr3_nt: TGTGCCAGCAGTGAAGGGGCGTCAATCTACGAGCAGTACTTC
cdr3_aa: CASSEGASIYEQYF
d_call: -
j_call: TRBJ2-7
v_call: TRBV2
clone_size: many

cdr3_nt: TGTGCCAGCAGCGTAGAACACACCGGGGAGCTGTTTTTT
cdr3_aa: CASSVEHTGELFF
d_call: -
j_call: TRBJ2-2
v_call: TRBV9
clone_size: -

cdr3_nt: TGCAGCCTTAGCGGGCAGAGCACAGATACGCAGTATTTT
cdr3_aa: CSLSGQSTDTQYF
d_call: TRBD2
j_call: TRBJ2-3
v_call: TRBV29-1
clone_size: -

cdr3_nt: TGTGCCACCAGCAGAGTGGGGCAGGGAGAGGCCCAGTACTTC
cdr3_aa: CATSRVGQGEAQYF
d_call: -
j_call: TRBJ2-5
v_call: TRBV15
clone_size: -

cdr3_nt: TGTGCCAGCAGCCTGGGGCGTTGGGGACGAAATGAGCAGTTCTTC
cdr3_aa: CASSLGRWGRNEQFF
d_call: -
j_call: TRBJ2-1
v_call: TRBV7-2
clone_size: many

cdr3_nt: TGTGCCAGCAGCCCCGGTGGGGGTCCTGAGTACGAGCAGTACTTC
cdr3_aa: CASSPGGGPEYEQYF
d_call: -
j_call: TRBJ2-7
v_call: TRBV7-3
clone_size: few

cdr3_nt: TGTGCCAGCAGACGAATACCGTTCATGGAGAACTTATATAATTCACCCCTCCACTTT
cdr3_aa: CASRRIPFMENLYNSPLHF
d_call: -
j_call: TRBJ1-6
v_call: TRBV28
clone_size: -

cdr3_nt: TGTGCCAGCAGGAAGGACAGGATGAACACCGGGGAGCTGTTTTTT
cdr3_aa: CASRKDRMNTGELFF
d_call: TRBD1
j_call: TRBJ2-2
v_call: TRBV28
clone_size: -

cdr3_nt: TGCGCCAGCAGCCTGATCTCGGCTAACTATGGCTACACCTTC
cdr3_aa: CASSLISANYGYTF
d_call: -
j_call: TRBJ1-2
v_call: TRBV5-1
clone_size: many

cdr3_nt: TGCGCCAGCGCCGGGACGGCAACTAATGAAAAACTGTTTTTT
cdr3_aa: CASAGTATNEKLFF
d_call: -
j_call: TRBJ1-4
v_call: TRBV5-1
clone_size: -

cdr3_nt: TGTGCCAGCTCACCCCAGGACAATCGCTTGAACACTGAAGCTTTCTTT
cdr3_aa: CASSPQDNRLNTEAFF
d_call: -
j_call: TRBJ1-1
v_call: TRBV18
clone_size: many

cdr3_nt: TGTGCCGCCAGGGACAGGGGACATTCACCCCTCCACTTT
cdr3_aa: CAARDRGHSPLHF
d_call: TRBD1
j_call: TRBJ1-6
v_call: TRBV6-1
clone_size: -

cdr3_nt: TGTGCCAGCAGTTTGAGTCGGGGGGGGACAGGGGGGACCGGGGAGCTGTTTTTT
cdr3_aa: CASSLSRGGTGGTGELFF
d_call: TRBD1
j_call: TRBJ2-2
v_call: TRBV12-3/TRBV12-4
clone_size: few

cdr3_nt: TGTGCCAGCAGTCTTCAACCCCTTGCGGACAGGGGGCGGGGGGTTATGACTGGGGCCAACGTCCTGACTTTC
cdr3_aa: CASSLQPLADRGRGVMTGANVLTF
d_call: TRBD1
j_call: TRBJ2-6
v_call: TRBV6-1
clone_size: many

cdr3_nt: TGTGCCAGCGGCCCATTCCTCTCGGAATACAATGAGCAGTTCTTC
cdr3_aa: CASGPFLSEYNEQFF
d_call: -
j_call: TRBJ2-1
v_call: TRBV11-3
clone_size: -

cdr3_nt: TGTGCCAGCAGCTTGAGGCAGGGGGGGGCATTCGAGCAGTACTTC
cdr3_aa: CASSLRQGGAFEQYF
d_call: -
j_call: TRBJ2-7
v_call: TRBV11-2
clone_size: -

cdr3_nt: TGTGCCTGGAGTCTGAACACCATATATTTT
cdr3_aa: CAWSLNTIYF
d_call: -
j_call: TRBJ1-3
v_call: TRBV30
clone_size: -

cdr3_nt: TGTGCCAGCAGCTCCAAAGCGAAGGGGCGGGGTTCTCCCTACGAGCAGTACTTC
cdr3_aa: CASSSKAKGRGSPYEQYF
d_call: -
j_call: TRBJ2-7
v_call: TRBV11-2
clone_size: -

cdr3_nt: TGCAGCGCCGGGACTAGCGGGAGGAAAAGCACAGATACGCAGTATTTT
cdr3_aa: CSAGTSGRKSTDTQYF
d_call: TRBD2
j_call: TRBJ2-3
v_call: TRBV29-1
clone_size: -

cdr3_nt: TGCAGCGTTCAAACTAGCGGGAGGAGGTACAATGAGCAGTTCTTC
cdr3_aa: CSVQTSGRRYNEQFF
d_call: TRBD2
j_call: TRBJ2-1
v_call: TRBV29-1
clone_size: many

cdr3_nt: TGTGCCAGCAGTTACTCGACTAGCGGGAGCGAGCAGTACTTC
cdr3_aa: CASSYSTSGSEQYF
d_call: TRBD2
j_call: TRBJ2-7
v_call: TRBV6-5
clone_size: many

cdr3_nt: TGTGCCAGCAGTGCCACAGGGGGCGGGATTCAGCCCCAGCATTTT
cdr3_aa: CASSATGGGIQPQHF
d_call: TRBD1
j_call: TRBJ1-5
v_call: TRBV12-3/TRBV12-4
clone_size: many

cdr3_nt: TGTGCCAGCAGCCAAGATCATCCGGGGGGGGTCACTGAAGCTTTCTTT
cdr3_aa: CASSQDHPGGVTEAFF
d_call: -
j_call: TRBJ1-1
v_call: TRBV3-1
clone_size: -

cdr3_nt: TGCAGTGCTAGAGACCTAATCCTGAGCTCCTACAATGAGCAGTTCTTC
cdr3_aa: CSARDLILSSYNEQFF
d_call: -
j_call: TRBJ2-1
v_call: TRBV20-1
clone_size: many

cdr3_nt: TGTGCCAGCAGTGAAGGAGTCGGGACTGGCGGGAAGGCCGGGGAGCTGTTTTTT
cdr3_aa: CASSEGVGTGGKAGELFF
d_call: -
j_call: TRBJ2-2
v_call: TRBV6-1
clone_size: -

cdr3_nt: TGTGCCACCAGCAGAGCCGGAGGACTGGCCTCCTACGAGCAGTACTTC
cdr3_aa: CATSRAGGLASYEQYF
d_call: -
j_call: TRBJ2-7
v_call: TRBV15
clone_size: few

cdr3_nt: TGCAGCGTTGAAGATCCCGGACACCTTTACGAGCAGTACTTC
cdr3_aa: CSVEDPGHLYEQYF
d_call: -
j_call: TRBJ2-7
v_call: TRBV29-1
clone_size: many

cdr3_nt: TGTGCCACCAGTGATTTGGGGCGGGAGGCAGATACGCAGTATTTT
cdr3_aa: CATSDLGREADTQYF
d_call: TRBD2
j_call: TRBJ2-3
v_call: TRBV24-1
clone_size: few